This TCR beta chain was recovered during a study of blood T cell repertoires in COVID-19. V lost 2 bases, J lost 7 bases, and 3 bases stayed unmatched. There are 14 residues in the CDR3. The germline V gene encodes CDR1 LNHDA and CDR2 SQIVND (reference sequence). Measured with immunoSEQ multiplex PCR; TCRdb has only the in-frame clones, and not every one. The sample yields more than 110,000 clones, approximately 87% seen once. Sequenced: peripheral blood. The receptor was derived from a woman aged 40 to 55 with acute or convalescent COVID-19. V is TRBV19 and J is TRBJ1-5; TRBD1 aligns across 9 bases. The CDR3 reads CASSIWTGEQPQHF. Here the CDR3 DNA reads TGTGCCAGTAGTATATGGACAGGGGAGCAGCCCCAGCATTTT.